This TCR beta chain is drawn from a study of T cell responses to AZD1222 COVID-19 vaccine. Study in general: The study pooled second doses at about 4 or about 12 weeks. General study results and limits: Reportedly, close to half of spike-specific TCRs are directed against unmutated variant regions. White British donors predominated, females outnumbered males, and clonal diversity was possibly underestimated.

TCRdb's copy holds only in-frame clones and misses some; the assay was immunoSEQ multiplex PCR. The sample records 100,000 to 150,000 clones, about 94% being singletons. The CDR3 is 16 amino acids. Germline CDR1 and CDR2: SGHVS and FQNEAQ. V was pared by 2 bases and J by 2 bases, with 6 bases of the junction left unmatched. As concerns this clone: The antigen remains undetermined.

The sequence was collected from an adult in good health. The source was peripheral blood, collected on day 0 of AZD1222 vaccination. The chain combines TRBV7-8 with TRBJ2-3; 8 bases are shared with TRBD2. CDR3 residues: CASSLRSSGYTDTQYF. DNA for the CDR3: TGTGCCAGCAGCTTAAGGTCTAGCGGGTACACAGATACGCAGTATTTT. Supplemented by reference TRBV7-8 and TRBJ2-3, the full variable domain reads GAGVSQSPRYKVAKRGQDVALRCDPISGHVSLFWYQQALGQGPEFLTYFQNEAQLDKSGLPSDRFFAERPEGSVSTLKIQRTQQEDSAVYLCASSLRSSGYTDTQYFGPGTRLTVL.